This note documents a single T cell receptor (beta chain) sequence. Sequencing was performed with immunoSEQ multiplex PCR; in TCRdb, only in-frame clones are kept and a portion is missing. The sample includes under 80,000 clones, over 75% seen only once; the top ten take 20% to 25%. Trimming took off 6 bases at V and 0 bases at J, with 11 bases between the two ends. From germline, CDR1 is MRHNA and CDR2 SNTAGT. This CDR3 spans 15 amino acids. The record originates from a study of blood T cell repertoires in COVID-19. The TCR was taken from an older man with active or convalescent COVID-19. V gene TRBV6-4 combines with J gene TRBJ1-4; no clear D gene. Input material: peripheral blood. This CDR3 is CASSRTGATNEKLFF. DNA for the CDR3: TGTGCCAGCAGCAGAACGGGAGCAACTAATGAAAAACTGTTTTTT.